This T cell receptor (beta chain) was recorded in a study of cytomegalovirus exposure and HLA in healthy donors. Notes on the study in general: Earlier results showed most TCR beta V segments being productive about 90% or about 30% of the time.

This clone appeared a few times. No antigen is known for it. It was with 60 Vbeta and 13 Jbeta primers that the PCR ran. Source study methods: Later work found about 80 million unique TCR beta chains, with about 10 million shared. Generated by immunoSEQ multiplex PCR, the TCRdb table keeps only in-frame clones and is missing some. The V and J calls and clone size are taken from that table; D and trimming were inferred from the DNA. The sample consists of some 130,000 clones, just over 70% of them appearing once. The CDR3 is 14 amino acids. V shed 6 bases, J shed 1 base, and the junction held 5 bases outside the gene matches. CDR1 and CDR2 from the germline V gene are SGHNT and YENEEA.

J is TRBJ2-7 and V is TRBV11-3, with 8 positions matching TRBD1. Sequenced: PBMCs. This TCR derives from a woman aged 60-75 years in good health and CMV-seropositive. CDR3 protein: CASSYRTGSYEQYF. The DNA for the CDR3 is TGTGCCAGCAGTTACAGGACAGGGTCCTACGAGCAGTACTTC.